This T cell receptor beta chain originates from a study of T cell changes during pregnancy in multiple sclerosis. The CDR3 has 15 residues. Germline V gene lookup returns CDR1 LNHNV and CDR2 YYDKDF (reference sequence). V lost 1 base, J lost 3 bases, and 12 bases lay in between. Sequencing was performed with immunoSEQ multiplex PCR; in TCRdb, only in-frame clones are kept and a portion is missing. Here the sample spans about 43,000 clones, around 90% being singletons. This sample comprised peripheral blood, obtained in the second trimester of pregnancy. J is TRBJ1-1 and V is TRBV15; D gene unclear. This TCR came from a female donor in good health, enrolled as a control in a pregnancy study. The CDR3 DNA follows: TGTGCCACCAGCAGAGTCCGAGGAGAGGACACTGAAGCTTTCTTT. Translated, it gives CATSRVRGEDTEAFF.